Listed here is a single T cell receptor (beta chain). The antigen remains undetermined. Germline CDR1 ENHRY, CDR2 SYGVKD. V shed 4 bases and J shed 8 bases, with 18 bases lying between them. This CDR3 has 15 residues. This specimen comes from a study of T cell repertoires in cytomegalovirus infection. Overall study context: Indications of both CMV infection and matching HLA type were provided by public TCR beta signatures.

TCRdb ran MiXCR on the reads and lists one entry per CDR3 protein. There are about 700,000 distinct CDR3 sequences in the sample; roughly 33% occur only once, and 15% to 20% lies in the top ten. The gene calls are TRBV10-3 and TRBJ2-1, with D perhaps matching TRBD2 (7 bases). The input for sequencing was cultured PBMCs, taken from culture after CMV antigen stimulation. This TCR came from a human donor in good health (CMV status not recorded). Some clones in this sample may be carry-over from other donors' samples. CDR3 nucleotide sequence: TGTGCCATCAGTGCCGCAGCGGGGACAAGGGATGAGCAGTTCTTC. Protein sequence: CAISAAAGTRDEQFF.